Listed below are T cell receptor beta chains from one sample, sequenced in a study of CD8+ T cells in alopecia areata. Some clones are missing from TCRdb's copy, which holds only in-frame ones; the method was immunoSEQ multiplex PCR. The data show tens of thousands of clones, approximately 61% seen once. The sample was CD8+ T cells sorted from blood, taken at week 0. All receptors come from a human donor with alopecia areata. Each CDR3 is given with its conserved first and last residue. Each record gives: J gene, V gene, clone size, D gene, CDR3 DNA, CDR3 protein. The D gene is left open where the match is weak. Rows give clone size only sometimes, using once, few, many, or a class for an expanded clone.

TRBJ2-7	TRBV4-1	-	TRBD2	TGCGCCAGCAGCCAAGGTGGAGTAAGCGGGGGCTCATCCTACGAGCAGTACTTC	CASSQGGVSGGSSYEQYF
TRBJ1-5	TRBV2	-	-	TGTGCCAGCAGCGCCGACAGTGATCAGCCCCAGCATTTT	CASSADSDQPQHF
TRBJ2-1	TRBV27	-	TRBD1	TGTGCCAGCTGCACCGGGACAGCATACAATGAGCAGTTCTTC	CASCTGTAYNEQFF
TRBJ2-3	TRBV19	-	-	TGTGCCAGTAGTATTCTGGGGGGCACAGATACGCAGTATTTT	CASSILGGTDTQYF
TRBJ2-3	TRBV4-3	few	TRBD2	TGCGCCAGCAGCCAAGATGAAGCGGGAGGGGGAGATACGCAGTATTTT	CASSQDEAGGGDTQYF
TRBJ2-7	TRBV19	once	TRBD1	TGTGCCAGTAGTACATTTCCCGGGACAGGTCGATACGAGCAGTACTTC	CASSTFPGTGRYEQYF
TRBJ2-3	TRBV4-1	-	-	TGCGCCAGCAGCCAAGTTCCAGGGAGGAGCACAGATACGCAGTATTTT	CASSQVPGRSTDTQYF
TRBJ2-4	TRBV29-1	few	-	TGCAGCGTTGAAGATGAAGAAACAGACAAAAACATTCAGTACTTC	CSVEDEETDKNIQYF
TRBJ2-5	TRBV5-1	-	-	TGCGCCAGCAGCTTGCCCCTAGAGAGGGTCCGAGAGACCCAGTACTTC	CASSLPLERVRETQYF
TRBJ2-3	TRBV29-1	-	-	TGCAGCGTTGTCCGGAGGGGCACAGATACGCAGTATTTT	CSVVRRGTDTQYF
TRBJ2-5	TRBV4-3	few	TRBD2	TGCGCCAGCAGCCCCCCTGGGGCTAGCGGGATGATGGAGACCCAGTACTTC	CASSPPGASGMMETQYF
TRBJ2-2	TRBV5-1	-	-	TGCGCCAGCAGCTTGGCCGATCCGGTGACCGGGGAGCTGTTTTTT	CASSLADPVTGELFF
TRBJ2-7	TRBV29-1	once	-	TGCAGCGTTGCCCCGTTTGACTCCTACGAGCAGTACTTC	CSVAPFDSYEQYF
TRBJ2-1	TRBV14	-	TRBD2	TGTGCCAGCAGCCAAGGACTAGCGGCCTCCTACAATGAGCAGTTCTTC	CASSQGLAASYNEQFF
TRBJ2-3	TRBV15	-	-	TGTGCCACCAGCAGGGGAGGGGGGCCGTTCACAGATACGCAGTATTTT	CATSRGGGPFTDTQYF
TRBJ2-7	TRBV2	once	-	TGTGCCAGCAAAATCGGCGGGTACGAGCAGTACTTC	CASKIGGYEQYF
TRBJ2-7	TRBV19	-	TRBD2	TGTGCCAGTAGTATTCCGGGAGGGCCTTTCTACGAGCAGTACTTC	CASSIPGGPFYEQYF
TRBJ2-2	TRBV7-9	-	-	TGTGCCAGCAGCTTCGGACCCGGGGAGCTGTTTTTT	CASSFGPGELFF
TRBJ1-1	TRBV27	few	-	TGTGCCAGCAGTTTATCCAGGAACACTGAAGCTTTCTTT	CASSLSRNTEAFF
TRBJ2-7	TRBV5-5	few	TRBD1	TGTGCCAGCAGCCCCGGGACAGGGGCCCACGAGCAGTACTTC	CASSPGTGAHEQYF
TRBJ2-7	TRBV4-1	-	-	TGCGCCAGCAGCGGATCCAGAGCCTACGAGCAGTACTTC	CASSGSRAYEQYF
TRBJ2-1	TRBV4-1	-	TRBD1	TGCGCCAGCAGGCTTAGGGGACAGGGGAATGAGCAGTTCTTC	CASRLRGQGNEQFF
TRBJ2-1	TRBV29-1	few	TRBD2	TGCAGCAGCTGGAGCGGGGACTACAATGAGCAGTTCTTC	CSSWSGDYNEQFF
TRBJ1-5	TRBV10-3	few	-	TGTGCCATCAGTATCAGCAATCAGCCCCAGCATTTT	CAISISNQPQHF
TRBJ1-2	TRBV4-1	-	-	TGCGCCAGCAGCCAAGACACAGGGAGTGGGTTCGTGAGCTACACCTTC	CASSQDTGSGFVSYTF
TRBJ2-5	TRBV27	many	-	TGTGCCAGCACTCCAATGGTCGGGGGAGAGACCCAGTACTTC	CASTPMVGGETQYF
TRBJ1-1	TRBV7-9	-	-	TGTGCCAGCAGCTACTACTCAGGGGTTGGGGACACTGAAGCTTTCTTT	CASSYYSGVGDTEAFF
TRBJ2-3	TRBV7-3	-	-	TGTGCCAGCAGCTTAGCGGACGACACAGATACGCAGTATTTT	CASSLADDTDTQYF
TRBJ2-3	TRBV27	-	-	TGTGCCAGCGGTTGGGGGTCAGATACGCAGTATTTT	CASGWGSDTQYF
TRBJ2-3	TRBV27	-	-	TGTGCCAGCAGTTTAGGGGGTACGCAGTATTTT	CASSLGGTQYF
TRBJ2-3	TRBV7-9	once	TRBD1	TGTGCCAGCAGCTTATTTCACAGGGACAGGGCGAGAGATACGCAGTATTTT	CASSLFHRDRARDTQYF
TRBJ1-5	TRBV27	-	TRBD1	TGTGCCAGCAGTTCAGCGGGACAGTTCGATCAGCCCCAGCATTTT	CASSSAGQFDQPQHF
TRBJ1-5	TRBV7-9	-	-	TGTGCCAGCAGCACCAGGGTTGATCAGCCCCAGCATTTT	CASSTRVDQPQHF
TRBJ1-3	TRBV5-1	-	-	TGCGCCAGCAGCTCGGGACCGCTCTCTGGAAACACCATATATTTT	CASSSGPLSGNTIYF
TRBJ2-1	TRBV30	-	-	TGTGCCTGGAGTGCCCTTTGGTACAATGAGCAGTTCTTC	CAWSALWYNEQFF
TRBJ1-3	TRBV29-1	once	TRBD1	TGCAGCGCAACGGGACAGGGAAGTTCGGACACCATATATTTT	CSATGQGSSDTIYF
TRBJ2-5	TRBV5-1	-	TRBD2	TGCGCATGTGGACGCGAGCGGGGGGGCCGAGAGACCCAGTACTTC	CACGRERGGRETQYF
TRBJ2-1	TRBV9	-	TRBD1	TGTGCCAGCAGCTCCCCGGACAGGGTATTGTGGAATGAGCAGTTCTTC	CASSSPDRVLWNEQFF
TRBJ2-7	TRBV7-9	many	-	TGTGCCAGCAGCTTAGGGGGCCTCCTCGACGAGCAGTACTTC	CASSLGGLLDEQYF